The clone carrying this TCR beta chain has a handful of counts. What it binds is unknown. These data originate in a study of CD8 T cells in ankylosing spondylitis. General study findings and limits: Typical of ankylosing spondylitis blood, it appeared, was a TCR beta motif of about eight highly homologous variants. Significantly higher representation of disease-linked clones was reported for matched ankylosing spondylitis synovial fluid.

TCRdb re-called the 5' RACE reads through MiXCR, storing one row per CDR3 protein. The sample has hundreds of thousands of distinct CDR3 sequences; more than 20% are singletons. The CDR3 is made up of 14 amino acids. The germline V gene has CDR1 SGHAT and CDR2 FQNNGV. The germline V and J ends were trimmed by 3 bases and 4 bases, with 10 bases remaining between them. This chain joins TRBV11-2 and TRBJ1-5; D gene uncertain. What was sequenced was blood, either unsorted or a sorted T cell fraction (not recorded which). This sequence originates from a male donor with ankylosing spondylitis or in good health (not recorded which). CDR3 residues: CASSFEGLNQPQHF. The CDR3 DNA is TGTGCCAGCAGCTTCGAAGGGTTAAATCAGCCCCAGCATTTT.